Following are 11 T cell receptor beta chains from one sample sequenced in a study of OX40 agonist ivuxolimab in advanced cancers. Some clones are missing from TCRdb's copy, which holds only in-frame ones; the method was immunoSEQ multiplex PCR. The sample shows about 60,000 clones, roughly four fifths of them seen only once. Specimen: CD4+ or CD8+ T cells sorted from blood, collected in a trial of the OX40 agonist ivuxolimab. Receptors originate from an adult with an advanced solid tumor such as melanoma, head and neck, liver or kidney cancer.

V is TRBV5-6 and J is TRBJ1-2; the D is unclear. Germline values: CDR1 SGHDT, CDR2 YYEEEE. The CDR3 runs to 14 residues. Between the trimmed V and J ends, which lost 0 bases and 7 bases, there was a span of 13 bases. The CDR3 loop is CASSLDNLVGGYTF. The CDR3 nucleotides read TGTGCCAGCAGCTTGGACAACCTAGTTGGTGGCTACACCTTC.

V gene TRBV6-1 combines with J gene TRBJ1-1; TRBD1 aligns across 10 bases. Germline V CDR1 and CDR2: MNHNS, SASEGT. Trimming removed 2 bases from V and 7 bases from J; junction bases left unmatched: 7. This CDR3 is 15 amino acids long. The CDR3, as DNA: TGTGCCAGCAGTGAACAGCACGGGACAGGGGTTGAAGCTTTCTTT. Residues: CASSEQHGTGVEAFF.

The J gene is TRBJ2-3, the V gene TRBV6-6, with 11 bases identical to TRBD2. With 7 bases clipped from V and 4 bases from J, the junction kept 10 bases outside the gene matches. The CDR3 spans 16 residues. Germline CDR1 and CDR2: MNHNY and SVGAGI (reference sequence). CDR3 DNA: TGTGCCAGCACCCGGGTAGCGGGGGGGCAGGCAGATACGCAGTATTTT. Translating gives CASTRVAGGQADTQYF.

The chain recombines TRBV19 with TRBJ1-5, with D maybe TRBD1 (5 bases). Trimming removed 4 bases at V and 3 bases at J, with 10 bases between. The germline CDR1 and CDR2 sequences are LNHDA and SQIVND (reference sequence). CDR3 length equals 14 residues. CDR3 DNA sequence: TGTGCCAGTAGTACCCCTGGGACCAATCAGCCCCAGCATTTT. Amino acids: CASSTPGTNQPQHF.

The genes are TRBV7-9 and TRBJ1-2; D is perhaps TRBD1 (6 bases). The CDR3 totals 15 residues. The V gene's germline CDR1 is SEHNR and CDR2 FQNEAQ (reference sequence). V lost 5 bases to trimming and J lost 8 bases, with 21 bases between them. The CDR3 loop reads CASSLSGQGIVGYTF. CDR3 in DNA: TGTGCCAGCAGCCTATCCGGGCAGGGGATCGTGGGCTACACCTTC.

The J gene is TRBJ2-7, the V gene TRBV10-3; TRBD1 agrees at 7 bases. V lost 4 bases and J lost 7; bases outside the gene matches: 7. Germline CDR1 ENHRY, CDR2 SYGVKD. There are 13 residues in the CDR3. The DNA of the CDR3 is TGTGCCATCAGTGGAGGGGGCAAGGGAGAGCAGTACTTC. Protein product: CAISGGGKGEQYF.

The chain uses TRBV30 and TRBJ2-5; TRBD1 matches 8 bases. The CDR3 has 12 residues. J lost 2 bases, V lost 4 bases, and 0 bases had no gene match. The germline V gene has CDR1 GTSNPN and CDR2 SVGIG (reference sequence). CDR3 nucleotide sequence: TGTGCCTGGAACAGGGGGCAAGAGACCCAGTACTTC. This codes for CAWNRGQETQYF.

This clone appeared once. The chain's CDR3 is CASSPGLAGGYQETQYF. CDR3 sequence (DNA): TGTGCCAGCAGCCCGGGACTAGCGGGGGGGTACCAAGAGACCCAGTACTTC. The chain combines TRBV4-2 with TRBJ2-5; 16 nucleotides match TRBD2. V was clipped by 4 bases and J by 0 bases; unmatched bases: 2. Germline assignment: CDR1 LGHNA and CDR2 YNFKEQ. This CDR3 comprises 17 residues.

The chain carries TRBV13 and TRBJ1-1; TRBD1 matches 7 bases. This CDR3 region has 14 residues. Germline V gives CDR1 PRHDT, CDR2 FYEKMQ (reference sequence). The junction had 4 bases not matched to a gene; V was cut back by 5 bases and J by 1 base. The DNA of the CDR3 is TGTGCCAGCAGCATCGGACAGGCGAACACTGAAGCTTTCTTT. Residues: CASSIGQANTEAFF.

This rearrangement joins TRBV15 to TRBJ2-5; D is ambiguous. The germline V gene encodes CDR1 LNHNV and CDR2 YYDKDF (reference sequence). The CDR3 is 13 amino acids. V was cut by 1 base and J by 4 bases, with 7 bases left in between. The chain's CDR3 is CATSRVPGETQYF. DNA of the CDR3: TGTGCCACCAGCAGAGTACCGGGAGAGACCCAGTACTTC.

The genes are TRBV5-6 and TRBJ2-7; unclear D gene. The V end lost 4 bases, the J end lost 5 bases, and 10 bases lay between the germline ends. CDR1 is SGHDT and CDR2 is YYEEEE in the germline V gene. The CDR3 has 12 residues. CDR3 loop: CASSLRTHEQYF. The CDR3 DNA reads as TGTGCCAGCAGCCTAAGGACCCACGAGCAGTACTTC.